The clone carrying this TCR beta chain was counted many times. Its cognate antigen is unknown. From the PCR reads, TCRdb called clonotypes with MiXCR, one entry per CDR3 protein. The data show roughly 320,000 distinct CDR3 sequences, with about 22% seen just once and 0.81% held by the top ten. Sorting was used to obtain naive CD8 T cells (CD8+CD4-CCR7+CD45RA+). This entry comes from a study of molecular identifiers for immune sequencing clone quantification. The CDR3 is 16 residues long. The V gene lost 7 bases and the J gene lost 0 bases, with 17 bases spanning the gap. CDR1 and CDR2 from the germline V gene are SGHTA and FQGNSA. Study results and limitations: Detection of one spiked Jurkat cell's TCR RNA reportedly worked in about a million naive cells.

The source is a human donor in good health. Some libraries in this study had Jurkat cell RNA spiked in. The specimen was naive CD8+ T cells from blood, with Jurkat cell RNA spiked in. Subset noted: FACS-sorted CD8+CD4-CCR7+CD45RA+ naive T cells. The chain has TRBV7-2 and TRBJ2-3; TRBD2 might be the D (5 bases). CDR3 in DNA: TGTGCCAGCACCCACCAGTTAGCGCCCAGCACAGATACGCAGTATTTT. The encoded protein is CASTHQLAPSTDTQYF.